This T cell receptor beta chain is from a study of response to subunit inactivated influenza vaccine. Study-wide findings and caveats: T cells newly recruited by each seasonal influenza vaccination are few, the authors suggested.

Concerning this clonotype itself: What it binds is not known.

TCRdb reprocessed the RT-PCR reads with MiXCR, giving one entry per CDR3 protein. Of about 700,000 distinct CDR3 sequences in the sample, 11% to 15% were seen once. V gave up 2 bases and J gave up 4 bases, with 15 bases separating them. CDR3 size: 15 residues. Germline CDR1 is DFQATT and CDR2 is SNEGSKA (reference sequence). This receptor was obtained from a man aged 45 to 65 who received an inactivated influenza vaccine. This material consisted of PBMCs from blood, taken 14 days before vaccination. The chain has TRBV20-1 and TRBJ1-5; possibly TRBD1 for D (6 bases). CDR3 in amino acids: CSARTGSDTNQPQHF. The CDR3 DNA follows: TGCAGTGCTAGAACAGGGTCGGACACAAATCAGCCCCAGCATTTT.